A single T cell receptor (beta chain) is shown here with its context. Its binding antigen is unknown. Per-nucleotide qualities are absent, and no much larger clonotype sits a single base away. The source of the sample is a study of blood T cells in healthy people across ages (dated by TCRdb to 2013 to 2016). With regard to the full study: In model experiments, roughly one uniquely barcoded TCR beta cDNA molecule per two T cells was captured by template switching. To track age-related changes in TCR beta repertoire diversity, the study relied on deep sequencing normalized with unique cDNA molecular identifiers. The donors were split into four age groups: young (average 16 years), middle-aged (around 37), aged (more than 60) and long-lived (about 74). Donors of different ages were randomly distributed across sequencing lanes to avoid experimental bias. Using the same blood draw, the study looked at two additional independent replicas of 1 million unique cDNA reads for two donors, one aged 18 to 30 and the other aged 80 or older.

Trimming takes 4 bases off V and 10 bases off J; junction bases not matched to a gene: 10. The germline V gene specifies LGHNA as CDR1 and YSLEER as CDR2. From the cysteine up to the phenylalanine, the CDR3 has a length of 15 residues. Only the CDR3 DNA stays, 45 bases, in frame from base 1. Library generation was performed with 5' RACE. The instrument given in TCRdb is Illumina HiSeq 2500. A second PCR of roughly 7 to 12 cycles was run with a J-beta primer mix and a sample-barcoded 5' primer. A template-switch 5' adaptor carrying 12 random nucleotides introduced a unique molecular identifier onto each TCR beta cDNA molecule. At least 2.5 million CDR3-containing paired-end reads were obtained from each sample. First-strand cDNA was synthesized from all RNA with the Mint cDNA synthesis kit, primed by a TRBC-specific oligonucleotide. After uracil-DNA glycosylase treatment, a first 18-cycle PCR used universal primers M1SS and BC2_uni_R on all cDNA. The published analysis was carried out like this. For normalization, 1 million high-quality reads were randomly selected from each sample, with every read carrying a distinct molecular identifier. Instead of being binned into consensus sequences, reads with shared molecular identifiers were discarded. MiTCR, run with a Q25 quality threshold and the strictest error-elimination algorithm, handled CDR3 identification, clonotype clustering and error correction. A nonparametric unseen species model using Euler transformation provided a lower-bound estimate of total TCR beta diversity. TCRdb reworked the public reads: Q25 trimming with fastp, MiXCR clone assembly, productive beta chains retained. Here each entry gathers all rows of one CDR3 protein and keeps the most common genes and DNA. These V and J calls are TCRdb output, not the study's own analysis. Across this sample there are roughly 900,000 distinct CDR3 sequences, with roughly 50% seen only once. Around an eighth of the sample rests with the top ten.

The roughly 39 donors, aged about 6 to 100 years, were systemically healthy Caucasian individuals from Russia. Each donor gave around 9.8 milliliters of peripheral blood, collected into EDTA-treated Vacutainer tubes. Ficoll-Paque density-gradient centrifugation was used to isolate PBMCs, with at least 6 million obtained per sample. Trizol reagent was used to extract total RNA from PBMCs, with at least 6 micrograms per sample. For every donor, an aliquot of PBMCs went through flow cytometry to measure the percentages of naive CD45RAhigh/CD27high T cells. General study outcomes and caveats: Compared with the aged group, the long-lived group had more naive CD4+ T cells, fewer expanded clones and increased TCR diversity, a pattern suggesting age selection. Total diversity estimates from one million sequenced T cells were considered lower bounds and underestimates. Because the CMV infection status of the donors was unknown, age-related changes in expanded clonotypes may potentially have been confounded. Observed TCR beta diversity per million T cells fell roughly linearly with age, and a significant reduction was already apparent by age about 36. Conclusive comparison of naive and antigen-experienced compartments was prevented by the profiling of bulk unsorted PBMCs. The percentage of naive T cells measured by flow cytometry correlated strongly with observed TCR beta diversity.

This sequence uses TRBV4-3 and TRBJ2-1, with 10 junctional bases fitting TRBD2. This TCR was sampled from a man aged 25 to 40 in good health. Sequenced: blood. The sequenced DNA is TGCGCCAGCAGCCCCCTAGCGGGGGCGAACGGCGAGCAGTTCTTC. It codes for CASSPLAGANGEQFF.